This T cell receptor (beta chain) emerged from a study of T cell responses to AZD1222 COVID-19 vaccine. General study findings and limits: Regions 160-218 and 743-854 held dominance among vaccine-associated CD4 TCRs, which spanned spike.

The CDR3 runs to 12 residues. V was clipped by 5 bases and J by 10 bases; unmatched bases: 4. Per the germline V gene, CDR1 is LNHDA and CDR2 is SQIVND (reference sequence). The data were produced by immunoSEQ multiplex PCR, yet TCRdb's version contains in-frame clones alone and is incomplete. The table lists 25,000 to 35,000 clones, approximately 91% of them singletons. Turning to this clone: Its matching antigen is unknown.

This TCR derives from an adult in good health. The rearrangement joins TRBV19 to TRBJ1-2; 10 positions match TRBD1. Sequencing used peripheral blood, obtained on day 0 of AZD1222 vaccination. The CDR3: CASSVGQGVYTF. DNA for the CDR3: TGTGCCAGTAGTGTAGGACAGGGGGTCTACACCTTC.